This paragraph covers one T cell receptor beta chain sequence. These data come from a study of blood T cell repertoires in COVID-19. Study-wide background: Sites in the United States, Italy and Spain provided acute and convalescent COVID-19 samples. Sources were T cells, B-cell-depleted T cells, or PBMCs; the material itself was cDNA or gDNA.

Original analysis: Nucleated cell counts were estimated from reference gene primer amplification. Measured with immunoSEQ multiplex PCR; TCRdb has only the in-frame clones, and not every one. From that table come the V and J calls and clone size; the DNA was used to work out D and trimming. The profile shows about 150,000 clones, 75% to 90% of them singletons. Trimming left V 5 bases short and J 4 bases short, with 11 bases between. This CDR3 is built from 13 residues. Germline loops: CDR1 SEHNR, CDR2 FQNEAQ (reference sequence). This sequence joins TRBV7-9 and TRBJ1-2, with D possibly being TRBD1 (6 bases). The origin of this receptor is a woman in her seventies with acute or convalescent COVID-19. Source material: peripheral blood. For the CDR3, the DNA is TGTGCCAGCAGCCCTACAGGGTTCTATGGCTACACCTTC. Protein sequence: CASSPTGFYGYTF. The complete variable domain, with remaining parts taken from reference TRBV7-9 and TRBJ1-2, reads DTGVSQNPRHKITKRGQNVTFRCDPISEHNRLYWYRQTLGQGPEFLTYFQNEAQLEKSRLLSDRFSAERPKGSFSTLEIQRTEQGDSAMYLCASSPTGFYGYTFGSGTRLTVV.